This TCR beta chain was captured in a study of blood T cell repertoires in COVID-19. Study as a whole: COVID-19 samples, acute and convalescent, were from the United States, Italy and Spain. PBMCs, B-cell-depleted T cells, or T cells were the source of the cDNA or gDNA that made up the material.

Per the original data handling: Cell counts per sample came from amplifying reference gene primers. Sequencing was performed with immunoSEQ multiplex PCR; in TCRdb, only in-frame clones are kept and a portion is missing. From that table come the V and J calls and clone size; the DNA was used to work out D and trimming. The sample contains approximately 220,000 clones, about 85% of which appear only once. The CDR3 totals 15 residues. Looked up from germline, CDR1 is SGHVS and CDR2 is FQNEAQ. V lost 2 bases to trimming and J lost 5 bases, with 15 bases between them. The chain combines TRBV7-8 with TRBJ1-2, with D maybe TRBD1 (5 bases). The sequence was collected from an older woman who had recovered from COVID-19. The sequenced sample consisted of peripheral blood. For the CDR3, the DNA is TGTGCCAGCAGCTTAATGGGACTGAGCCTGTATGGCTACACCTTC. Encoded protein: CASSLMGLSLYGYTF.